This T cell receptor (beta chain) originates from a study of CD8+CD57+ T cells in acquired aplastic anemia (dated by TCRdb to the late 2010s). With regard to the full study: On average, sorted CD4+ and CD8+ cells yielded 2.5 to 3.5 ug of extracted DNA, with a range of roughly 0.18 to 30 ug. CD8+CD57+ expansion was defined as a frequency above the mean frequency observed in healthy subjects.

In this sample, this clonotype turned up many times. The antigen it binds to is not known. No base quality values were provided; no much bigger clone lies one nucleotide off. The CDR3 starts with the cysteine, ends with the phenylalanine, and has 16 residues. Of the read, only the CDR3 DNA is kept; its 48 bases are in frame from base 1. V is shortened by 3 bases, J by 1 base, and the region joining them spans 15 bases. The CDR1 and CDR2 encoded by the germline V gene are ENHRY and SYGVKD. The study at large found these results: CD8+ Simpson's diversity did not differ significantly between patients and healthy controls (P=0.060). Around 27 CD8+ CDR3 sequences were shared between patients and controls but appeared highly expressed in patients and within their immunodominant clones.

The patients picked for sequencing were ones in whom flow cytometry had shown an expansion of CD8+CD57+ cells. Every patient had a diagnosis of severe acquired aplastic anemia based on International Study of Aplastic Anemia and Agranulocytosis and Camitta criteria. No patient had received any therapy when blood was sampled. In this study, sorted CD4+ and CD8+ T cells from the blood of healthy subjects and of severe aplastic anemia patients had their TCR repertoires deep-sequenced. In the USA, patient enrollment took place under clinicaltrials.gov protocols 00001620, 01623167, 00001397, 00071045, 00081523 and 00961064. Ficoll-Paque density gradient centrifugation was used to isolate peripheral blood mononuclear cells. Before DNA extraction, CD4+ and CD8+ T cells were sorted with FACS or magnetic beads. TCR beta VDJ combination and CDR3 sequence profiling used genomic DNA as the template. An Illumina HiSeq 2000 was used for TCR repertoire sequencing. As for how the authors treated the data: Repertoire assessment relied on Simpson's diversity index, CDR3 size and DJ length profiles, and TRBV/TRBJ rearrangement plots. Whichever DNA sequence was most abundant in the deep sequencing data was defined as the immunodominant clone. CDR3 amino acid sequences were checked for sharing across subjects and were also compared against the VDJdb database and published repertoires. TCRdb passed the public sequencing reads through fastp at Q25 and MiXCR, retaining productive beta sequences. Every entry covers one CDR3 protein and lists the most common genes and DNA from its rows. The V and J calls were determined by TCRdb, not by the authors. The sample table lists around 130,000 distinct CDR3 sequences, under 60% of them with a count of one. Roughly 32% of the sample goes to the ten largest clones.

This TCR was sampled from a human donor with aplastic anemia. Input material: sorted CD4+, CD8+, or CD8+CD57+ T cells (not recorded which) from PBMCs. The chain uses TRBV10-3 and TRBJ2-5; a tentative D match to TRBD1 spans 6 bases. The nucleotides are TGTGCCATCAGTGAATCGGTCGGGGACATCCAAGAGACCCAGTACTTC. This codes for CAISESVGDIQETQYF.